The present TCR beta chain was sequenced within a study of blood T cell repertoires in COVID-19. Study summary: Acute-phase and convalescent COVID-19 samples originated in the United States, Italy and Spain. PBMCs, B-cell-depleted T cells, or T cells provided the cDNA or gDNA that made up the material.

This clone is a singleton in its sample. J lost 1 base, V lost 4 bases, and 12 bases had no gene match. This CDR3 contains 17 residues. Per the germline V gene, CDR1 is SGHRS and CDR2 is YFSETQ. Those enrolled in Seattle joined during active infection and were followed longitudinally afterward. Source study methods: Amplified reference gene primers provided the basis for estimating nucleated cell counts. The repertoire was sequenced with immunoSEQ multiplex PCR; TCRdb's copy has only in-frame clones and lacks some. Clone size and the V and J calls come from that table; the DNA yielded D and trimming. The data contain 150,000 or so clones, approximately 83% of them singletons.

This receptor was identified in a woman aged 55-75 years with COVID-19, enrolled during active disease. The J gene is TRBJ2-3, the V gene TRBV5-1, with TRBD1 identical over 7 bases. Sequenced input: peripheral blood. CDR3 in DNA: TGCGCCAGCAGCCTACAACCCCGGGACAGAGGCACAGATACGCAGTATTTT. It is translated as CASSLQPRDRGTDTQYF. Using reference TRBV5-1 and TRBJ2-3 for the parts outside the CDR3, the full variable domain is KAGVTQTPRYLIKTRGQQVTLSCSPISGHRSVSWYQQTPGQGLQFLFEYFSETQRNKGNFPGRFSGRQFSNSRSEMNVSTLELGDSALYLCASSLQPRDRGTDTQYFGPGTRLTVL.